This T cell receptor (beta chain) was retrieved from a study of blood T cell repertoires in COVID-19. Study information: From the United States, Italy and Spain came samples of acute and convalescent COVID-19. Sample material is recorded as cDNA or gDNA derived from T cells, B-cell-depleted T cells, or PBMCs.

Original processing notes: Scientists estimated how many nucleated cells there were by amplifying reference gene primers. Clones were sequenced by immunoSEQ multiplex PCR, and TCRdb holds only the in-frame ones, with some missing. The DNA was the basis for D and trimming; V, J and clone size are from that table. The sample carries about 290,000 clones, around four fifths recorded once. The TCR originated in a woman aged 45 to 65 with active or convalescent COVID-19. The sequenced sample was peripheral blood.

DNA of the CDR3: TGTGCCAGCAGGTCGGGACTAGCGGACTCCTACAATGAGCAGTTCTTC. This translates into CASRSGLADSYNEQFF. The chain carries TRBV28 and TRBJ2-1, with 11 nucleotides matching TRBD2. Germline CDR1 and CDR2: MDHEN and SYDVKM. The trim removed 6 bases at V and 0 bases at J, leaving 4 bases unmatched. This CDR3 region has 16 residues.